The 16 T cell receptor beta chains reported below all come from one sample, sequenced in a study of blood T cell repertoires in COVID-19. This table comes from immunoSEQ multiplex PCR, and its TCRdb copy is limited to in-frame clones, with some not included. This table has around 160,000 clones, about 90% appearing once. The specimen was peripheral blood. The receptors stem from a human donor in a cohort sampled during active COVID-19.

The V gene is TRBV6-6, the J gene TRBJ2-2; 8 bases are a match to TRBD2. The CDR3 totals 15 residues. With V trimmed by 2 bases and J by 4 bases, 3 bases remained unmatched. Per the germline V gene, CDR1 is MNHNY and CDR2 is SVGAGI (reference sequence). The CDR3 region is CASSYDGGGTGELFF. DNA of the CDR3: TGTGCCAGCAGTTACGACGGGGGGGGCACCGGGGAGCTGTTTTTT.

The chain combines TRBV12-5 with TRBJ2-3; D might be TRBD2 (6 bases). The CDR3 sequence is 14 residues long. Germline loops: CDR1 LGHNT, CDR2 FRNRAP. Trimming pared 5 bases from V and 0 bases from J, leaving 9 bases between. The CDR3: CASGLGGSTDTQYF. CDR3 DNA: TGTGCTAGTGGTCTCGGAGGGAGCACAGATACGCAGTATTTT.

The rearrangement joins TRBV3-1 (or the pseudogene TRBV3-2) to TRBJ2-2, with D possibly TRBD1 on 7 matching bases. V lost 4 bases to trimming and J lost 4 bases, with 13 bases between them. The CDR3 sequence is 15 residues long. From germline, CDR1 is LGHDT and CDR2 YNNKEL (reference sequence). The CDR3 bases are TGTGCCAGCAGCCTCCAGGGGGGACCCACCGGGGAGCTGTTTTTT. Translated, it gives CASSLQGGPTGELFF.

This rearrangement joins TRBV19 to TRBJ2-5; 7 bases line up with TRBD2. This CDR3 is 14 amino acids long. The germline V gene has CDR1 LNHDA and CDR2 SQIVND (reference sequence). Unmatched junction bases numbered 8, after V lost 5 bases and J lost 5 bases. Written as DNA, the CDR3 is TGTGCCAGTAGTCCTCGACGGGAGGTCGAGACCCAGTACTTC. Translating gives CASSPRREVETQYF.

The chain joins TRBV7-2 to TRBJ2-1; 11 positions match TRBD2. Germline V lookup: CDR1 SGHTA, CDR2 FQGNSA. There are 17 residues in the CDR3. Unmatched junction bases numbered 9, after V lost 3 bases and J lost 5 bases. The CDR3 reads CASSFELAGGPNNEQFF. The CDR3 nucleotides are TGTGCCAGCAGCTTCGAGCTAGCGGGGGGACCCAACAATGAGCAGTTCTTC.

V gene TRBV18 combines with J gene TRBJ2-5; possible D gene TRBD1, 5 bases. The ends were cut back, 2 bases at V and 2 bases at J, with 6 bases in the middle. CDR1 and CDR2 (germline): KGHSH, LQKENI. The CDR3 extends over 13 amino acids. DNA of the CDR3: TGTGCCAGCTCACCAGGGGCTCAAGAGACCCAGTACTTC. Its protein product is CASSPGAQETQYF.

The chain joins TRBV28 to TRBJ1-5; no clear D. CDR1 MDHEN and CDR2 SYDVKM come from the germline V gene. V lost 6 bases to trimming and J lost 3 bases, with 6 bases between them. The CDR3 contains 12 residues. The CDR3 bases are TGTGCCAGCAGCCAAAACAATCAGCCCCAGCATTTT. Its translation: CASSQNNQPQHF.

On this clone: Other DNA sequences within the sample encode an identical CDR3. This CDR3 reads CASSYGQVNTGELFF. Here the CDR3 DNA reads TGTGCCAGCAGTTACGGACAGGTGAACACCGGGGAGCTGTTTTTT. V and J are TRBV6-2 or TRBV6-3 and TRBJ2-2; TRBD1 aligns across 7 bases. V was pared by 2 bases and J by 1 base, with 1 base of the junction left unmatched. Germline V gives CDR1 MNHEY, CDR2 SVGEGT. The CDR3 contains 15 residues.

The chain joins TRBV25-1 to TRBJ2-1, with 7 bases fitting TRBD2. Germline V gene data show CDR1 as MGHDK and CDR2 as SYGVNS. CDR3 length equals 15 residues. With 4 bases clipped from V and 7 bases from J, the junction kept 10 bases outside the gene matches. DNA of the CDR3: TGTGCCAGCAGTGGCGGGGAGGGTAGGGTAAATGAGCAGTTCTTC. It is translated as CASSGGEGRVNEQFF.

This clone was counted only a few times. CDR3 region: CASSGPGDTQYF. The CDR3 bases are TGTGCCAGCAGCGGTCCGGGAGATACGCAGTATTTT. V usage is TRBV11-2 and J usage is TRBJ2-3; unclear D gene. The CDR3 totals 12 residues. Germline values: CDR1 SGHAT, CDR2 FQNNGV. V was clipped by 5 bases and J by 5 bases, with 8 bases between them.

The J gene is TRBJ1-2, the V gene TRBV7-2, with 7 bases lining up with TRBD1. J gave up 8 bases and V 1 base, and 7 bases lay outside the gene matches. The length of the CDR3 is 14 residues. In germline, CDR1 is SGHTA, CDR2 FQGNSA. The DNA for the CDR3 is TGTGCCAGCAGCTTAGAGGGCAGGGGGACGGGCTACACCTTC. Its translation: CASSLEGRGTGYTF.

This chain links TRBV28 with TRBJ1-2; D is unclear. V was shortened by 3 bases and J by 5 bases, with 13 bases between the two germline ends. There are 14 residues in the CDR3. Per the germline V gene, CDR1 is MDHEN and CDR2 is SYDVKM. CDR3 region: CASSFGQSGYGYTF. The CDR3 region has the DNA TGTGCCAGCAGTTTTGGGCAGTCGGGGTATGGCTACACCTTC.

The gene calls are TRBV2 and TRBJ2-3, with 8 bases identical to TRBD2. The germline V gene encodes CDR1 SNHLY and CDR2 FYNNEI. CDR3 length: 14 residues. J was trimmed by 6 bases and V by 9 bases; bases with no gene match: 11. The CDR3 sequence: CASKSGLAADTQYF. CDR3 DNA sequence: TGTGCCAGTAAATCCGGACTAGCTGCGGATACGCAGTATTTT.

The chain employs TRBV5-1 and TRBJ1-3; tentatively, D is TRBD1 (6 bases). Trimming cost V 5 bases and J 3 bases, with 12 bases left between them. CDR1 SGHRS and CDR2 YFSETQ come from the germline V gene. This CDR3 spans 14 amino acids. DNA for the CDR3: TGCGCCAGCAGTTTCTGGACAGATGGAAACACCATATATTTT. Translation: CASSFWTDGNTIYF.

The chain links TRBV6-4 to TRBJ1-5; TRBD1 matches at 9 bases. The CDR3 is 19 amino acids. Germline V CDR1 and CDR2: MRHNA, SNTAGT. Trimming removed 1 base from V and 7 bases from J; junction bases left unmatched: 17. The chain's CDR3 is CASSDCTTEPGQGDQPQHF. The CDR3, as DNA: TGTGCCAGCAGTGACTGCACCACTGAACCGGGACAGGGTGACCAGCCCCAGCATTTT.

This chain joins TRBV19 and TRBJ2-1; TRBD2 matches at 11 bases. The CDR3 loop spans 15 amino acids. CDR1 is LNHDA, CDR2 SQIVND, per germline (reference sequence). V was clipped by 5 bases and J by 8 bases; unmatched bases: 8. The CDR3 region has the DNA TGTGCCAGTAGTTCTACACTAGCGGGAGAGCATGAGCAGTTCTTC. Its protein product is CASSSTLAGEHEQFF. Looking up the rest from reference TRBV19 and TRBJ2-1 gives the full variable domain: DGGITQSPKYLFRKEGQNVTLSCEQNLNHDAMYWYRQDPGQGLRLIYYSQIVNDFQKGDIAEGYSVSREKKESFPLTVTSAQKNPTAFYLCASSSTLAGEHEQFFGPGTRLTVL.